This T cell receptor beta chain was captured in a study of PD-L1 blockade in urothelial cancer. Across the study: Median blood clonality was roughly 0.078, with tens of thousands of unique TCRs. Study-wide points: Stronger expansion of tumor-associated clones in blood at 3 weeks distinguished durable-benefit patients.

Germline loops: CDR1 MGHRA, CDR2 YSYEKL. V lost 1 base to trimming and J lost 9 bases; unmatched junction nucleotides: 9. The CDR3 is 15 residues long. Time point here: pretreatment peripheral blood. It was locally advanced or metastatic urothelial carcinoma that patients had. Using immunoSEQ multiplex PCR, the repertoire was profiled, and TCRdb retains in-frame clones only, with some absent. In the table there are 15,000 to 20,000 clones, around 91% of which are singletons. A word on this clone: Its antigen remains unidentified.

The sequence was collected from a man between 70 and 80 years old with urothelial cancer. The J gene is TRBJ2-1, the V gene TRBV4-1, with TRBD2 identical over 7 bases. The sample consisted of PBMCs, taken around atezolizumab (anti-PD-L1) treatment. The CDR3 bases are TGCGCCAGCAGCCAAGCCAGCGGGGATATGGCTGAGCAGTTCTTC. It specifies CASSQASGDMAEQFF.